This T cell receptor beta chain was observed in a study of T cell repertoires in cytomegalovirus infection. On the study more broadly: Public TCR beta signatures marked donors with CMV infection and the matching HLA.

The sample holds many counts of this clonotype. Its antigen remains unknown. The germline gives CDR1 MDHEN, CDR2 SYDVKM. The length of the CDR3 is 16 residues. Trimming cost V 2 bases and J 5 bases, with 17 bases left between them. Study-wide points: There were carriers of CMV plus the relevant HLA, and cumulative public TCR beta family frequency identified them. The ex vivo response was dominated by HLA-C-restricted CMV-specific TCR beta clonotypes.

TCRdb fed the reads into MiXCR, producing one record per CDR3 protein. The profile covers roughly 630,000 distinct CDR3 sequences, with 20% to 25% appearing a single time and less than 9.5% taken by the ten largest. The gene calls are TRBV28 and TRBJ2-3; TRBD2 might be the D (6 bases). The sample was CD8+ T cells from PBMCs. This sequence originates from a human donor in good health (CMV status not recorded). Some clones in this sample may be carry-over from other donors' samples. For the CDR3, the DNA is TGTGCCAGCAGTTTAGGTGGGTGGGGGGTCCAAGATACGCAGTATTTT. Its translation is CASSLGGWGVQDTQYF. The variable domain in full, with the rest retrieved from reference TRBV28 and TRBJ2-3, is DVKVTQSSRYLVKRTGEKVFLECVQDMDHENMFWYRQDPGLGLRLIYFSYDVKMKEKGDIPEGYSVSREKKERFSLILESASTNQTSMYLCASSLGGWGVQDTQYFGPGTRLTVL.